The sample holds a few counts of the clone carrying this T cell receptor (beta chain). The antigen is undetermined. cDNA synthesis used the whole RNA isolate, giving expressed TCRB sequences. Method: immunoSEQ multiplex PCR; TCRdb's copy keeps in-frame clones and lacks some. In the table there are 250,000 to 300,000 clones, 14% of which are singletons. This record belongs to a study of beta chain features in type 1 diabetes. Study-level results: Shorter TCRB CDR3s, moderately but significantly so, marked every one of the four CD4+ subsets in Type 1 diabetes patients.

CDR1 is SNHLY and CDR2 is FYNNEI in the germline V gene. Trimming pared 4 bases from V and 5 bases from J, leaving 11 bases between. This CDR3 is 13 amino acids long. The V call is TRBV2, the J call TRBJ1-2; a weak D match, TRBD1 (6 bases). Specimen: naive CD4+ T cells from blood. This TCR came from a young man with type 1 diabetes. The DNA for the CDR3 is TGTGCCAGCAGTGTGGGGGCCCGGTATGGCTACACCTTC. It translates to CASSVGARYGYTF.